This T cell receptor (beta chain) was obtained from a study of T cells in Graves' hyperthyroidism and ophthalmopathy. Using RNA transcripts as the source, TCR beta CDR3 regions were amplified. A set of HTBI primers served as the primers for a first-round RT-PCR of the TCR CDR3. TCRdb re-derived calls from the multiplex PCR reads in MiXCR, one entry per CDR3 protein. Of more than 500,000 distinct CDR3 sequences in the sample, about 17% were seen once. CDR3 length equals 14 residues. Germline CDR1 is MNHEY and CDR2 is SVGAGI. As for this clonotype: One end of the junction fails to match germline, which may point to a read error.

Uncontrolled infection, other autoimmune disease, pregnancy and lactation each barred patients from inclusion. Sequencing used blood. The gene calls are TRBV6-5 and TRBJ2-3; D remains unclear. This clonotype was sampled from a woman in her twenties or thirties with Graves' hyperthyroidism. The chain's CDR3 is CASSYSSGTDTPYF. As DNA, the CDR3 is TGTGCCAGCAGTTACTCTTCCGGCACAGATACGCCGTATTTT.